The clone carrying this T cell receptor (beta chain) appeared a few times. These data originate in a study of cytomegalovirus exposure and HLA in healthy donors. There are 14 residues in the CDR3. Germline V gene lookup returns CDR1 MNHNY and CDR2 SVGAGI (reference sequence). Trimming shortened V by 6 bases and J by 3 bases, and 15 bases separated the two germline ends. Primers for the PCR totalled 60 Vbeta and 13 Jbeta. Produced via immunoSEQ multiplex PCR; TCRdb's table is partial and in-frame only. The data show approximately 100,000 clones, about 80% seen once. The sequence came from a woman aged 40-49 years in good health and CMV-seronegative. The sample taken for sequencing was PBMCs. The chain joins TRBV6-6 to TRBJ2-7; D might be TRBD2 (5 bases). CDR3 bases: TGTGCCAGCAGCCGAACGTCGGCGGGCTACGAGCAGTACTTC. Translated, it gives CASSRTSAGYEQYF.